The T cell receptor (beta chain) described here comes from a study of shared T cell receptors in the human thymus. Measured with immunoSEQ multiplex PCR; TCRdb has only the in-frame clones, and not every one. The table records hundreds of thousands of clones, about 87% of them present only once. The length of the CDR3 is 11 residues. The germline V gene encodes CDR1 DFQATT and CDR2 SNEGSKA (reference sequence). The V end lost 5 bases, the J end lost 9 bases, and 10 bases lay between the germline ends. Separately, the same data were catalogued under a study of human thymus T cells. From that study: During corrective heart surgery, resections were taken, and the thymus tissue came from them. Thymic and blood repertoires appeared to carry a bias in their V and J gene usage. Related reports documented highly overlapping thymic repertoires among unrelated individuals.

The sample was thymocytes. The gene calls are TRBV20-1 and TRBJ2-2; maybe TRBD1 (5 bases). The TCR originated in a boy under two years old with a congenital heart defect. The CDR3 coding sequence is TGCAGTGCTTTGACAGCGCGGGAGCTGTTTTTT. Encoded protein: CSALTARELFF.